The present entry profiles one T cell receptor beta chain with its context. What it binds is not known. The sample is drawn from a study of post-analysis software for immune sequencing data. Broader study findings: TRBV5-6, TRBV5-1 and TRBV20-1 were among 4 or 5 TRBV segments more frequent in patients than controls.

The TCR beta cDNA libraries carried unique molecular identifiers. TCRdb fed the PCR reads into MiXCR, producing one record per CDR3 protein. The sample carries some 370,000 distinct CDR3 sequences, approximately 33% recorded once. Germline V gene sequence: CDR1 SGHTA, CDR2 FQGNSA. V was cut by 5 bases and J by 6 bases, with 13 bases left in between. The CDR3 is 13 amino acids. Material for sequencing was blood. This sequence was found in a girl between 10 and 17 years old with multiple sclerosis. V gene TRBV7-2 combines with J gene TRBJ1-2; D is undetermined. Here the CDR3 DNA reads TGTGCCAGCAGCCCAGAGGCCGTTAATGGCTACACCTTC. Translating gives CASSPEAVNGYTF.